These T cell receptor beta chains were read from a single sample in a study of T cell responses to AZD1222 COVID-19 vaccine. Libraries were prepared by immunoSEQ multiplex PCR; TCRdb keeps only in-frame clonotypes and omits some of them. The sample lists more than 85,000 clones; roughly 84% were seen once. This specimen was peripheral blood, taken on day 0 of AZD1222 vaccination. The receptors were sampled from an adult in good health. Both conserved end residues are part of each CDR3. A D gene is named only where the DNA matches it firmly. Clone size is stated in some rows and not others, as once, few, many or a class when expanded.

clone size,J gene,D gene,V gene,CDR3 protein,CDR3 DNA
-,TRBJ2-7,-,TRBV7-2,CASSLDLSYEQYF,TGTGCCAGCAGCTTAGATCTCTCCTACGAGCAGTACTTC
-,TRBJ2-2,-,TRBV5-1,CASSLADYLTGELFF,TGCGCCAGCAGCTTGGCGGACTACCTGACCGGGGAGCTGTTTTTT
once,TRBJ1-6,-,TRBV5-6,CASSLGSSYNSPLHF,TGTGCCAGCAGCTTGGGGAGCTCCTATAATTCACCCCTCCACTTT
-,TRBJ1-2,-,TRBV23-1,CATSSTDGYTF,TGCGCCACATCCTCTACCGATGGCTACACCTTC
-,TRBJ2-7,TRBD1,TRBV24-1,CATSDLTGAQYF,TGTGCCACCAGTGACCTTACAGGGGCGCAGTACTTC
-,TRBJ2-1,TRBD2,TRBV20-1,CSASNGLAGNNEQFF,TGCAGTGCTAGTAACGGCCTAGCGGGAAACAATGAGCAGTTCTTC
once,TRBJ1-1,-,TRBV5-4,CASSSTRLPTEAFF,TGTGCCAGCAGCTCCACCAGGCTCCCCACTGAAGCTTTCTTT
-,TRBJ1-3,-,TRBV9,CASSVDFGSTGNTIYF,TGTGCCAGCAGCGTAGACTTTGGGAGCACTGGAAACACCATATATTTT
-,TRBJ1-5,-,TRBV4-2,CASSQDDARGNQPQHF,TGTGCCAGCAGCCAAGATGACGCCAGGGGCAATCAGCCCCAGCATTTT
-,TRBJ2-5,-,TRBV5-1,CASSLDETQYF,TGCGCCAGCAGCTTGGATGAGACCCAGTACTTC
-,TRBJ2-7,-,TRBV5-5,CASSLRQGEGEQYF,TGTGCCAGCAGCTTGAGGCAGGGAGAGGGCGAGCAGTACTTC
once,TRBJ2-2,-,TRBV29-1,CSAYTGELFF,TGCAGCGCATACACCGGGGAGCTGTTTTTT
-,TRBJ2-1,TRBD1,TRBV19,CASTLLWGTGRNNEQFF,TGTGCCAGTACCCTCCTCTGGGGGACAGGGAGAAACAATGAGCAGTTCTTC
-,TRBJ1-5,TRBD1,TRBV6-5,CASSYGGTGGNQPQHF,TGTGCCAGCAGTTACGGAGGGACAGGGGGCAATCAGCCCCAGCATTTT
-,TRBJ2-4,TRBD1,TRBV19,CASSPEKGALEF,TGTGCCAGTAGTCCCGAGAAGGGGGCTTTAGAATTC
-,TRBJ1-3,-,TRBV7-2,CASSLVLQEPGNTIYF,TGTGCCAGCAGCTTAGTTCTTCAGGAGCCCGGAAACACCATATATTTT
-,TRBJ1-4,-,TRBV20-1,CSASLRGEKLFF,TGCAGTGCTAGTCTAAGGGGTGAAAAACTGTTTTTT
-,TRBJ2-1,TRBD2,TRBV19,CASSALSGGSGEQFF,TGTGCCAGTAGTGCCCTTTCGGGGGGATCGGGTGAGCAGTTCTTC
-,TRBJ2-3,TRBD2,TRBV20-1,CSASRGGRAWADTQYF,TGCAGTGCTAGTCGCGGCGGGAGAGCTTGGGCAGATACGCAGTATTTT
once,TRBJ2-1,-,TRBV19,CASSIMGRFSYNEQFF,TGTGCCAGTAGTATAATGGGAAGGTTCTCCTACAATGAGCAGTTCTTC
-,TRBJ1-1,-,TRBV15,CATSAKGDTEAFF,TGTGCCACCAGCGCAAAAGGGGACACTGAAGCTTTCTTT
-,TRBJ2-1,TRBD1,TRBV19,CASSNQPGQAEPEQFF,TGTGCCAGTAGTAACCAACCGGGACAGGCCGAACCTGAGCAGTTCTTC
-,TRBJ1-6,-,TRBV7-2,CASSLRTVQNSPLHF,TGTGCCAGCAGCTTGCGGACCGTTCAAAATTCACCCCTCCACTTT
-,TRBJ2-1,-,TRBV20-1,CSASALSSYNEQFF,TGCAGTGCTAGTGCACTGAGCTCCTACAATGAGCAGTTCTTC
-,TRBJ2-2,-,TRBV5-1,CASSSMGTGELFF,TGCGCCAGCAGCTCCATGGGAACCGGGGAGCTGTTTTTT
-,TRBJ1-1,-,TRBV28,CASSSTGLNTEAFF,TGTGCCAGCAGTTCGACAGGACTGAACACTGAAGCTTTCTTT
-,TRBJ2-5,-,TRBV4-3,CASSQSAARGSGQETQYF,TGCGCCAGCAGCCAAAGTGCTGCTCGGGGATCGGGCCAGGAGACCCAGTACTTC
-,TRBJ2-3,-,TRBV3-1/TRBV3-2,CASSQGGGAGDTQYF,TGTGCCAGCAGCCAAGGAGGGGGGGCGGGAGATACGCAGTATTTT
-,TRBJ1-2,TRBD1,TRBV6-2/TRBV6-3,CASTPGTGVYGYTF,TGTGCCAGCACCCCAGGGACAGGGGTGTATGGCTACACCTTC
-,TRBJ2-2,TRBD2,TRBV9,CASSVSFGRGAGELFF,TGTGCCAGCAGCGTTAGCTTCGGGAGGGGAGCCGGGGAGCTGTTTTTT
-,TRBJ1-2,-,TRBV30,CAWSAGTRLNNYGYTF,TGTGCCTGGAGTGCCGGGACAAGACTTAATAACTATGGCTACACCTTC
-,TRBJ1-5,TRBD1,TRBV19,CASSRGTDQPQHF,TGTGCCAGTAGTAGAGGGACAGATCAGCCCCAGCATTTT
-,TRBJ2-7,-,TRBV2,CASSEAVGAEQYF,TGTGCCAGCAGTGAAGCCGTGGGGGCCGAGCAGTACTTC
few,TRBJ2-5,-,TRBV7-9,CASSPRPATGETQYF,TGTGCCAGCAGCCCTCGCCCGGCAACCGGGGAGACCCAGTACTTC
-,TRBJ1-1,TRBD1,TRBV29-1,CSASRDRGRYTEAFF,TGCAGCGCCTCCCGGGACAGGGGGCGTTACACTGAAGCTTTCTTT
-,TRBJ2-7,TRBD2,TRBV4-3,CASSPTSGMRYEQYF,TGCGCCAGCAGCCCGACTAGCGGGATGAGATACGAGCAGTACTTC